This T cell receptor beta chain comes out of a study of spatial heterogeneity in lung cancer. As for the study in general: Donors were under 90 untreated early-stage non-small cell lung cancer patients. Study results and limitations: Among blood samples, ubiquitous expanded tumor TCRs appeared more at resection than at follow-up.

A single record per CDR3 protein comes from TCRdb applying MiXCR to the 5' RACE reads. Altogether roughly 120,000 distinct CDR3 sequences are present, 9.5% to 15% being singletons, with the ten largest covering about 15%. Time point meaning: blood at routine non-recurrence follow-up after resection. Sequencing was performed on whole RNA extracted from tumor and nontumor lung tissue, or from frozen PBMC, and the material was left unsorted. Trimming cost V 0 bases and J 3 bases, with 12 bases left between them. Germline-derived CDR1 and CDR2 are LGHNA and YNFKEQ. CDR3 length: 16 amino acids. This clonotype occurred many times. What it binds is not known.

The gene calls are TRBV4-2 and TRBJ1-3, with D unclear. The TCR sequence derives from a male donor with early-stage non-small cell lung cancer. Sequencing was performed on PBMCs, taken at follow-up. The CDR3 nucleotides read TGTGCCAGCAGCCAAGATCTACAGTCTCGTGGAAACACCATATATTTT. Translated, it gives CASSQDLQSRGNTIYF.